These 25 T cell receptor beta chains share one sample of origin, sequenced in a study of STAT5B mutations in CD4+ large granular lymphocyte leukemia. TCRdb's copy holds only in-frame clones and misses some; the assay was immunoSEQ multiplex PCR. The table records over 45,000 clones, roughly 70% of them present only once. The sequencing input was CD4+ T cells from blood buffy coats. These receptors all come from a human donor in good health.

The chain links TRBV5-1 to TRBJ2-1, with 10 bases identical to TRBD1. Per germline, CDR1 SGHRS and CDR2 YFSETQ. This CDR3 is built from 14 residues. V lost 0 bases and J lost 7; bases outside the gene matches: 1. In nucleotides, the CDR3 is TGCGCCAGCAGCTTGGGACAGGGGGCGAATGAGCAGTTCTTC. Protein sequence: CASSLGQGANEQFF.

CDR3 DNA: TGTGCCAGCAGTCCGGGACAACGGACTACCTACGAGCAGTACGTC. Its translation: CASSPGQRTTYEQYV. The chain employs TRBV28 and TRBJ2-7; perhaps D is TRBD1 or TRBD2 (6 bases each). Between the trimmed V and J ends, which lost 5 bases and 2 bases, there was a span of 16 bases. The CDR3 consists of 15 residues. Per the germline V gene, CDR1 is MDHEN and CDR2 is SYDVKM.

The genes are TRBV7-9 and TRBJ1-4, with 10 bases identical to TRBD1. This CDR3 spans 14 amino acids. Germline-derived CDR1 and CDR2 are SEHNR and FQNEAQ (reference sequence). J gave up 5 bases and V 5 bases, and 2 bases lay outside the gene matches. The CDR3 spells CASSQDRGNEKLFF. The DNA for the CDR3 is TGTGCCAGCAGCCAGGACAGGGGGAATGAAAAACTGTTTTTT.

On this clone itself: An end of the junction does not agree with germline; a read error may underlie this. This chain uses TRBV10-2 with TRBJ1-2; 9 bases are shared with TRBD1. The germline CDR1 and CDR2 sequences are WSHSY and SAAADI. The CDR3 runs 15 residues. CDR3 DNA: TGCGCCAGCAATGAGCCGGGACAGGGCATCTATGGCTACACCTTC. Translation gives CASNEPGQGIYGYTF.

The chain employs TRBV10-1 and TRBJ2-7; D tentatively fits TRBD1 or TRBD2 (5 bases each). Germline loops: CDR1 WNHNN, CDR2 SYGVQD (reference sequence). The CDR3 has 13 residues. V was pared by 9 bases and J by 2 bases, with 14 bases between. The CDR3 reads CARPRDRTYEQYV. DNA for the CDR3: TGCGCCAGGCCAAGGGACCGGACCTACGAGCAGTACGTC.

This clone has a handful of counts. This chain uses TRBV5-1 with TRBJ1-6; D might be TRBD1 (6 bases). Trimming took off 4 bases at V and 14 bases at J, with 19 bases between the two ends. The CDR3 is 14 amino acids. The germline CDR1 and CDR2 sequences are SGHRS and YFSETQ. The CDR3 coding sequence is TGCGCCAGCAGCGGAGATAACAGGGTCGGGGCCCTCCACTTT. The encoded protein is CASSGDNRVGALHF.

The CDR3 here is CASSARTNPYNEQFF. The CDR3 bases are TGTGCCAGCAGCGCCCGGACAAATCCGTACAATGAGCAGTTCTTC. V usage is TRBV7-9 and J usage is TRBJ2-1, with a possible D match to TRBD1 (5 bases). The germline V gene encodes CDR1 SEHNR and CDR2 FQNEAQ (reference sequence). V was pared by 5 bases and J by 4 bases, with 15 bases between. The CDR3 covers 15 residues.

The chain carries TRBV11-2 and TRBJ2-1; 8 nucleotides align to TRBD1. The CDR3 is 12 residues long. V gave up 4 bases and J gave up 12 bases; unmatched junction bases: 5. Looked up from germline, CDR1 is SGHAT and CDR2 is FQNNGV. This CDR3 is CASSSGQGAQFF. The CDR3, as DNA: TGTGCCAGCAGCTCCGGACAGGGAGCGCAGTTCTTC.

The chain employs TRBV28 and TRBJ1-5, with 7 positions matching TRBD1. Looked up from germline, CDR1 is MDHEN and CDR2 is SYDVKM. The J segment lost 2 bases and the V segment lost 2 bases, leaving 0 bases of the junction unmatched. CDR3 length equals 14 residues. DNA for the CDR3: TGTGCCAGCAGTTTAGGACAGGGCAATCAGCCCCAGCATTTT. This gives the protein CASSLGQGNQPQHF.

The chain employs TRBV28 and TRBJ2-7; 9 nucleotides align to TRBD1. There are 14 residues in the CDR3. The germline V gene has CDR1 MDHEN and CDR2 SYDVKM. Unmatched junction bases numbered 6, after V lost 2 bases and J lost 7 bases. The CDR3 bases are TGTGCCAGCAGTTTAATACAGGGGGCTGGTGAGCAGTACTTC. Amino acid sequence: CASSLIQGAGEQYF.

This chain uses TRBV18 with TRBJ2-3; D is possibly TRBD1 or TRBD2 (6 bases each). Germline assignment: CDR1 KGHSH and CDR2 LQKENI. The CDR3 extends over 17 amino acids. The V end was cut by 2 bases, the J end by 2 bases, with 17 bases between. This CDR3 is CASSPSGGGGHTDTQYF. CDR3 DNA: TGTGCCAGCTCACCATCAGGAGGGGGTGGCCACACAGATACGCAGTATTTT. Combining the CDR3 with reference TRBV18 and TRBJ2-3 gives the whole variable domain NAGVMQNPRHLVRRRGQEARLRCSPMKGHSHVYWYRQLPEEGLKFMVYLQKENIIDESGMPKERFSAEFPKEGPSILRIQQVVRGDSAAYFCASSPSGGGGHTDTQYFGPGTRLTVL.

This chain uses TRBV7-3 with TRBJ2-3; 7 bases line up with TRBD1. Germline-derived CDR1 and CDR2 are SGHTA and FQGTGA. CDR3 length equals 12 residues. Germline trimming cut 4 bases from V and 6 bases from J; bases unmatched to any gene: 1. The CDR3 DNA follows: TGTGCCAGCAGCTCACAGGGGGATACGCAGTATTTT. Encoded protein: CASSSQGDTQYF.

The V and J genes are TRBV30 and TRBJ2-5; no reliable D call. V was pared by 2 bases and J by 9 bases, with 7 bases between. This CDR3 contains 10 residues. Germline CDR1 reads GTSNPN; CDR2 reads SVGIG (reference sequence). The CDR3 DNA sequence: TGTGCCTGGAGTTCGTCGGCCCAGTACTTC. This codes for CAWSSSAQYF.

Here the CDR3 reads CASSLNLRSNTEAFF. The CDR3 DNA is TGTGCCAGCAGCTTGAACTTAAGGTCGAACACTGAAGCTTTCTTT. The chain carries TRBV5-5 and TRBJ1-1; the D is unclear. V dropped 1 base and J dropped 1 base, with 11 bases sitting between them. The CDR3 runs 15 residues. Germline V lookup: CDR1 SGHKS, CDR2 YYEKEE (reference sequence). The whole variable domain, filled in from reference TRBV5-5 and TRBJ1-1, reads DAGVTQSPTHLIKTRGQQVTLRCSPISGHKSVSWYQQVLGQGPQFIFQYYEKEERGRGNFPDRFSARQFPNYSSELNVNALLLGDSALYLCASSLNLRSNTEAFFGQGTRLTVV.

The J gene is TRBJ2-6, the V gene TRBV15; tentatively, D is TRBD1 (5 bases). Trimming removed 3 bases at V and 0 bases at J, with 9 bases between. Germline CDR1 is LNHNV and CDR2 is YYDKDF (reference sequence). The CDR3 totals 16 residues. Written as DNA, the CDR3 is TGTGCCACCAGCAGGGCAGGGCCCTCTGGGGCCAACGTCCTGACTTTC. Amino acid sequence: CATSRAGPSGANVLTF.

This clone occurred a few times. The genes are TRBV6-1 and TRBJ1-2, with D tentatively TRBD1 (5 bases). The V end lost 5 bases, the J end lost 4 bases, and 17 bases lay between the germline ends. The CDR3 extends over 15 amino acids. CDR1 is MNHNS and CDR2 is SASEGT in the germline V gene. CDR3 amino acids: CASSQRDPTGYGYTF. CDR3 coding DNA: TGTGCCAGCAGTCAAAGGGACCCCACAGGCTATGGCTACACCTTC.

J is TRBJ1-1 and V is TRBV11-2, with 10 bases matching TRBD1. J was trimmed by 4 bases and V by 5 bases; bases with no gene match: 7. CDR1 and CDR2 from the germline V gene are SGHAT and FQNNGV. The CDR3 sequence is 15 residues long. In DNA, the CDR3 is TGTGCCAGCAGCCACAGACAGGGGGCGATCACTGAAGCTTTCTTT. Translating gives CASSHRQGAITEAFF.

This chain connects TRBV5-1 to TRBJ1-1; 9 bases align to TRBD1. Trimming cost V 4 bases and J 1 base; bases outside gene matches: 5. Germline V lookup: CDR1 SGHRS, CDR2 YFSETQ. The CDR3 has 15 amino acids. The CDR3 nucleotides are TGCGCCAGCAGCCCCCGGGACAGGGAGAACACTGAAGCTTTCTTT. The encoded protein is CASSPRDRENTEAFF.

The chain has TRBV5-4 and TRBJ2-5; 10 bases agree with TRBD2. Germline loops: CDR1 SGHNT, CDR2 YYREEE (reference sequence). The CDR3 is made up of 15 amino acids. Trimming took 2 bases from V and 4 from J; bases not matched to a gene: 5. CDR3 sequence reads: CASSFPSGSLETQYF. The CDR3 DNA sequence: TGTGCCAGCAGCTTTCCTAGCGGGAGTTTAGAGACCCAGTACTTC.

This clone was counted once. The J gene is TRBJ2-1, the V gene TRBV6-1; 10 bases are shared with TRBD1. V lost 2 bases, J lost 3 bases, and 4 bases stayed unmatched. CDR1 and CDR2 (germline): MNHNS, SASEGT. This CDR3 spans 16 amino acids. The CDR3 is CASSEQGQGNYNEQFF. As DNA, the CDR3 is TGTGCCAGCAGTGAACAGGGACAGGGGAACTACAATGAGCAGTTCTTC.

V gene TRBV2 combines with J gene TRBJ1-4, with D possibly TRBD1 on 6 matching bases. Per the germline V gene, CDR1 is SNHLY and CDR2 is FYNNEI. This CDR3 is 12 amino acids long. CDR3 sequence reads: CATRQDNEKLFF. Written as DNA, the CDR3 is TGTGCTACCCGACAGGATAATGAAAAACTGTTTTTT. The full variable domain, with the rest looked up from reference TRBV2 and TRBJ1-4, is EPEVTQTPSHQVTQMGQEVILRCVPISNHLYFYWYRQILGQKVEFLVSFYNNEISEKSEIFDDQFSVERPDGSNFTLKIRSTKLEDSAMYFCATRQDNEKLFFGSGTQLSVL.

The rearrangement joins TRBV19 to TRBJ1-6; D may be TRBD1 (5 bases). Germline-derived CDR1 and CDR2 are LNHDA and SQIVND (reference sequence). Trimming cost V 5 bases and J 5 bases, with 13 bases left between them. The CDR3 spans 15 residues. CDR3 bases: TGTGCCAGTAGTGAGAGTTCGGGGCATAATTCACCCCTCCACTTT. As protein: CASSESSGHNSPLHF.

This clone has more than one count but fewer than ten. The chain joins TRBV4-2 to TRBJ2-7; tentative D call: TRBD1 (6 bases). This CDR3 is 14 amino acids long. Trimming pared 4 bases from V and 5 bases from J, leaving 15 bases between. Germline CDR1 reads LGHNA; CDR2 reads YNFKEQ. The CDR3 coding sequence is TGTGCCAGCAGCCTAACAGGGTTGCAGGACGAGCAGTACTTC. Its translation is CASSLTGLQDEQYF.

This sequence joins TRBV10-1 and TRBJ1-6, with a weak D call TRBD1 (5 bases). The CDR3 covers 16 residues. With 4 bases removed from V and 10 bases from J, the gap between germline ends came to 20 bases. CDR1 and CDR2 (germline): WNHNN, SYGVQD (reference sequence). The CDR3 loop is CASSAGARNYRSPLHF. The CDR3 DNA reads as TGCGCCAGCAGTGCCGGGGCACGAAATTACCGATCACCCCTCCACTTT.

The gene calls are TRBV19 and TRBJ1-4; perhaps TRBD1 as D (6 bases). CDR3 size: 14 residues. V shed 4 bases and J shed 4 bases, with 10 bases lying between them. Germline values: CDR1 LNHDA, CDR2 SQIVND (reference sequence). In nucleotides, the CDR3 is TGTGCCAGTAGTAAGACAGGCCATAATGAAAAACTGTTTTTT. Translating gives CASSKTGHNEKLFF.